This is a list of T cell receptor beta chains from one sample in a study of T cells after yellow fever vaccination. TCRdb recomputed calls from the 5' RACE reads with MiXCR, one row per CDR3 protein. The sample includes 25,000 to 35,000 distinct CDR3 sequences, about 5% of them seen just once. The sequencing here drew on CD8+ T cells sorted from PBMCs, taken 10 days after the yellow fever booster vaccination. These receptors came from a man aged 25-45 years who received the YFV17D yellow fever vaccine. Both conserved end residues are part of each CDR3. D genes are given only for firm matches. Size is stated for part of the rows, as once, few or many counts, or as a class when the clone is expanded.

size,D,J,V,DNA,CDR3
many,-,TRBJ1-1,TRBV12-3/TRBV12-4,TGTGCCAGCAGTCCCCCGATGGCCTCCACTGAAGCTTTCTTT,CASSPPMASTEAFF
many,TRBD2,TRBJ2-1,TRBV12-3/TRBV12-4,TGTGCCAGCAATAATCTTGCGGGAGCTCTCCATGAGCAGTTCTTC,CASNNLAGALHEQFF
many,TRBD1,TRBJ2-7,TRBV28,TGTGCCAGCAGTTTTGGTGGGACAGCCTACGAGCAGTACTTC,CASSFGGTAYEQYF
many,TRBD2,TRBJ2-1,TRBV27,TGTGCCAGCAGTTTATCACTAGCGGGAGGTTACAATGAGCAGTTCTTC,CASSLSLAGGYNEQFF
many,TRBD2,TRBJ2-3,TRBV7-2,TGTGCCAGCAGCTTAACTAGCGGGTTCACAGATACGCAGTATTTT,CASSLTSGFTDTQYF
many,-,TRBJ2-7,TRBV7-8,TGTGCCAGCAGCCAAGAGGTTGGTCAGAGAGAAGTCTACTTC,CASSQEVGQREVYF
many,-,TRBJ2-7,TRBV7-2,TGTGCCAGCAGCTCGCCGGGACTCACCTACGAGCAGTACTTC,CASSSPGLTYEQYF
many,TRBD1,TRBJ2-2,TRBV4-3,TGCGCCAGCAGCCAAGACGAACAGGGGCCCGGGGAGCTGTTTTTT,CASSQDEQGPGELFF
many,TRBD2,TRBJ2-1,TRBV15,TGTGCCACCAGCAGAGATAGGGGACTAGGATATAATGAGCAGTTCTTC,CATSRDRGLGYNEQFF
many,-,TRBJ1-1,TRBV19,TGTGCCAGTAGTATGGGGATCGCTGAAGCTTTCTTT,CASSMGIAEAFF
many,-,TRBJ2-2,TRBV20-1,TGCAGTGCTAGAGATTTTAGCGGCACCGGGGAGCTGTTTTTT,CSARDFSGTGELFF
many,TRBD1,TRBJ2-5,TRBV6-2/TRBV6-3,TGTGCCAGCAGTTCCCCACGGACAGGACAAGAGACCCAGTACTTC,CASSSPRTGQETQYF
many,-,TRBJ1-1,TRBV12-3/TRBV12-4,TGTGCCAGCAGTTTGACCCGCTGGGGGGTCTACACTGAAGCTTTCTTT,CASSLTRWGVYTEAFF
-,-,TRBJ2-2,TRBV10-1,TGCGCCAGCAGTGAGTACCCGCCAGGGACCGGGGAGCTGTTTTTT,CASSEYPPGTGELFF
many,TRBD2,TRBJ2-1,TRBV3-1,TGTGCCAGCAGCCCGGGACTAGCGGGAGCGCAGGAGCAGTTCTTC,CASSPGLAGAQEQFF
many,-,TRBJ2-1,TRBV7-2,TGTGCCAGCACCCAAGAGGTCGGAGTATATTACAATGAGCAGTTCTTC,CASTQEVGVYYNEQFF
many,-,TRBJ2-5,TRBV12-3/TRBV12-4,TGTGCCAGCAGTTTAACGACAGGCGGAGAGACCCAGTACTTC,CASSLTTGGETQYF
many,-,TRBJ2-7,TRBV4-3,TGCGCCAGCAGCCAAGTGAGCGACGGCACCTACGAGCAGTACTTC,CASSQVSDGTYEQYF
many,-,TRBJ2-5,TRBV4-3,TGCGCCAGCAGCCAAGTTGCTGGGCGGGAGACCCAGTACTTC,CASSQVAGRETQYF
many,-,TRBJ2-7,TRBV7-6,TGTGCCAGCAGCTCACCCAGGGGCGGTCAAATGTCCTACGAGCAGTACTTC,CASSSPRGGQMSYEQYF
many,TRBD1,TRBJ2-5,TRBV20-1,TGCAGTGCTAGTGATGAGGGGGCTTTGGAGACCCAGTACTTC,CSASDEGALETQYF
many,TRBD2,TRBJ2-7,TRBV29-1,TGCAGCGTTGGACTAGCGGAGGACGAGCAGTACTTC,CSVGLAEDEQYF
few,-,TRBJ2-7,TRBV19,TGTGCCAGTAGCGACAAGACCTACGAGCAGTACTTC,CASSDKTYEQYF
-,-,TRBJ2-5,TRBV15,TGTGCCACCAGCAGCTTGATGGGGAACCCTCAAGAGACCCAGTACTTC,CATSSLMGNPQETQYF
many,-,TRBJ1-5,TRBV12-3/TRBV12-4,TGTGCCAGCAGTCGTTCCGGGACGTCCTCGGTGGCCCAGCATTTT,CASSRSGTSSVAQHF
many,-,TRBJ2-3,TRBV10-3,TGTGCCATCAGTGAGTCGATGCCGGGTACGCAGTATTTT,CAISESMPGTQYF
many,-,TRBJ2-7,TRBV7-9,TGTGCCAGCAGCTTGGCCGGGCTCCCCGGCCAGCAGTACTTC,CASSLAGLPGQQYF
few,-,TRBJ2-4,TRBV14,TGTGCCAGCAGCCAAGGCTACGGTAGTTCAGAGGGGAACATTCAGTACTTC,CASSQGYGSSEGNIQYF
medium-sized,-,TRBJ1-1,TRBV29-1,TGCAGCGTTGGCCTCGGCAGCCAAACTGAAGCTTTCTTT,CSVGLGSQTEAFF
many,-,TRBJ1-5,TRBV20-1,TGCAGTGCTACTGACCGGGGGGCGGATCAGCCCCAGCATTTT,CSATDRGADQPQHF
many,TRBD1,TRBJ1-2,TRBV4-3,TGCGCCAGCAGCCAAGTGGGTGGGACAGGGCACGGCTACACCTTC,CASSQVGGTGHGYTF
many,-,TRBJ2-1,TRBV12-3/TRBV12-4,TGTGCCAGCAGTTTAGGATACTTCTCCCGAGGGGATGAGCAGTTCTTC,CASSLGYFSRGDEQFF